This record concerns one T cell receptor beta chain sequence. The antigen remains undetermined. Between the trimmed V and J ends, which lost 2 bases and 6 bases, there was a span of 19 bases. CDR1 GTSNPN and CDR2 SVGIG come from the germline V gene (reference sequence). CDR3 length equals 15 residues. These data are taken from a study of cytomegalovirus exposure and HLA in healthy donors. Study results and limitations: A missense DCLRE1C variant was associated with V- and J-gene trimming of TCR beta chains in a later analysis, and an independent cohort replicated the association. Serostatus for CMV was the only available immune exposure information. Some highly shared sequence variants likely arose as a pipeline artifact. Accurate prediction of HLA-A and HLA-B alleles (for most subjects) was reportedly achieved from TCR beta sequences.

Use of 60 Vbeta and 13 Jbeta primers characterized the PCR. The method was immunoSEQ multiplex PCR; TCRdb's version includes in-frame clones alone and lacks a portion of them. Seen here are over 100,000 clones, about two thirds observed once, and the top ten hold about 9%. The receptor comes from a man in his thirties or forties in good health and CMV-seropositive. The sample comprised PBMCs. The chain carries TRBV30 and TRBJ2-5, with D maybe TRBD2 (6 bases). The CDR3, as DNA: TGTGCCTGGAGTCAAAGGAGACTAGTCCTAAAGACCCAGTACTTC. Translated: CAWSQRRLVLKTQYF.